This is a list of T cell receptor beta chains from one sample in a study of blood T cell repertoires in COVID-19. Profiling relied on immunoSEQ multiplex PCR, and the TCRdb table lists in-frame clones only, not all of them. The table records some 300,000 clones, around 90% of them present only once. The source material was peripheral blood. All receptors come from a man aged 18 to 29 with active or convalescent COVID-19. CDR3s include the opening cysteine and the closing phenylalanine or tryptophan. Each record gives: D gene, V gene, J gene, clone size, CDR3 protein, CDR3 DNA. D genes are given only for firm matches. For some rows the clone size is stated as once, few or many, or as a class when expanded; others skip it.

TRBD1	TRBV15	TRBJ1-1	.	CATVSDRASTEAFF	TGTGCCACCGTATCTGACAGGGCGAGCACTGAAGCTTTCTTT
TRBD1	TRBV28	TRBJ2-5	once	CASSDRVETQYF	TGTGCCAGCAGTGACAGGGTGGAGACCCAGTACTTC
TRBD1	TRBV28	TRBJ1-6	.	CASGQGGSPLHF	TGTGCCAGCGGACAGGGCGGGTCACCCCTCCACTTT
.	TRBV19	TRBJ1-5	.	CASREQGNQPQHF	TGTGCCAGTAGAGAACAGGGTAATCAGCCCCAGCATTTT
TRBD2	TRBV18	TRBJ2-7	.	CASSRGLADSYEQYF	TGTGCCAGCTCCCGGGGTCTAGCGGACTCCTACGAGCAGTACTTC
.	TRBV11-3	TRBJ1-2	.	CASSSRSLKDRGYGYTF	TGTGCCAGCAGTTCTCGCTCATTAAAGGACCGCGGGTATGGCTACACCTTC
.	TRBV2	TRBJ1-2	few	CASSEVGGYGYTF	TGTGCCAGCAGTGAAGTGGGCGGGTATGGCTACACCTTC
TRBD1	TRBV9	TRBJ2-1	.	CASSAPGQGRGYEQFF	TGTGCCAGCAGCGCACCAGGACAGGGCCGAGGGTATGAGCAGTTCTTC
.	TRBV27	TRBJ1-2	.	CASKDSRLLGYTF	TGTGCCAGCAAGGACAGCCGTTTATTGGGCTACACCTTC
.	TRBV5-1	TRBJ1-1	.	CASSLLGGYTEAFF	TGCGCCAGCAGCCTGCTCGGAGGGTACACTGAAGCTTTCTTT
.	TRBV5-1	TRBJ2-2	.	CASSLAPGNTGELFF	TGCGCCAGCAGCTTGGCCCCGGGGAACACCGGGGAGCTGTTTTTT
TRBD1	TRBV7-2	TRBJ2-7	once	CASSADRVLGEQYF	TGTGCCAGCAGCGCCGACAGGGTGTTAGGCGAGCAGTACTTC
.	TRBV23-1	TRBJ2-7	.	CASRILPLSHRDEQYF	TGCGCCAGCAGAATCCTCCCTTTGAGTCACCGGGACGAGCAGTACTTC
TRBD1	TRBV10-2	TRBJ1-5	few	CASSWTGGHQPQHF	TGCGCCAGCAGCTGGACAGGGGGCCATCAGCCCCAGCATTTT
.	TRBV14	TRBJ2-3	.	CASSQGGRTSTDTQYF	TGTGCCAGCAGCCAAGGAGGCAGGACTAGCACAGATACGCAGTATTTT
.	TRBV4-1	TRBJ2-7	.	CASSQKSRQSYEQYF	TGCGCCAGCAGCCAAAAATCCCGACAGTCCTACGAGCAGTACTTC
.	TRBV5-6	TRBJ1-1	.	CASSFGQRNTEAFF	TGTGCCAGCAGCTTTGGGCAGAGGAACACTGAAGCTTTCTTT
.	TRBV21-1	TRBJ2-7	.	CASSGQYGNEQYF	TGTGCCAGCAGTGGACAGTACGGCAACGAGCAGTACTTC
.	TRBV21-1	TRBJ1-5	.	CASSKGGQGVLYQPQHF	TGTGCCAGCAGCAAAGGCGGGCAGGGGGTACTATATCAGCCCCAGCATTTT
TRBD1	TRBV5-1	TRBJ2-7	.	CASSKDRRPGPGAYEQYF	TGCGCCAGCAGCAAGGACAGGCGCCCGGGACCAGGAGCCTACGAGCAGTACTTC
TRBD2	TRBV6-2/TRBV6-3	TRBJ2-3	.	CASSYSRGVVDTQYF	TGTGCCAGCAGTTACTCGCGGGGGGTAGTAGATACGCAGTATTTT
TRBD1	TRBV29-1	TRBJ2-3	.	CSVRPGQLTDTQYF	TGCAGCGTTCGCCCGGGACAGCTCACAGATACGCAGTATTTT
.	TRBV21-1	TRBJ1-2	.	CASSGRQGVDYGYTF	TGTGCCAGCAGCGGACGACAGGGGGTTGACTATGGCTACACCTTC
TRBD2	TRBV20-1	TRBJ2-1	.	CSASFLAGVLSDYNEQFF	TGCAGTGCTAGTTTTCTAGCGGGAGTTTTATCTGACTACAATGAGCAGTTCTTC